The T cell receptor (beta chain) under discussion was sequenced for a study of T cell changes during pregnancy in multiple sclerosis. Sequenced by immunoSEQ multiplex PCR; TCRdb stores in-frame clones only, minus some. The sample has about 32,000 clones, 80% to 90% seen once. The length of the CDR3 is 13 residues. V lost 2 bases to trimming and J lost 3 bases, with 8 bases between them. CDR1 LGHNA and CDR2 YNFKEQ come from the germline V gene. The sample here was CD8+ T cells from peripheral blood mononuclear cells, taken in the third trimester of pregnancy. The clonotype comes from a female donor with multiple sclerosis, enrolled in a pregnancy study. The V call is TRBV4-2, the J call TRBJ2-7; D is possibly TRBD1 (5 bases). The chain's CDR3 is CASSQRGGYEQYF. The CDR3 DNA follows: TGTGCCAGCAGCCAAAGGGGCGGCTACGAGCAGTACTTC.